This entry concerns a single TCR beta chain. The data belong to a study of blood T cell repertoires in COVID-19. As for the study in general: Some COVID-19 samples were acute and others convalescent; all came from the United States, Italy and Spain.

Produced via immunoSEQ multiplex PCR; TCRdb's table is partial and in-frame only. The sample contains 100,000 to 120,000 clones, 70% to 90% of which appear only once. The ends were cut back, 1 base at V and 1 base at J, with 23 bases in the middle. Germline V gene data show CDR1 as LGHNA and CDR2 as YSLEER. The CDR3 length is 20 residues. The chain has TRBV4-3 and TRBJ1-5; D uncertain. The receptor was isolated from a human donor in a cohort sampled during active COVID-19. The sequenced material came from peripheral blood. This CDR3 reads CASSQAWAADPQTSNQPQHF. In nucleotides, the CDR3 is TGCGCCAGCAGCCAAGCATGGGCAGCGGACCCCCAAACGAGCAATCAGCCCCAGCATTTT.